This TCR beta chain was sequenced in a study of cytomegalovirus exposure and HLA in healthy donors. Measured with immunoSEQ multiplex PCR; TCRdb has only the in-frame clones, and not every one. This table has about 120,000 clones, about 85% appearing once. Concerning this clone: The target antigen is unknown.

Study-wide results and caveats: The authors enumerated 180 or so TCR beta chains as linked to cytomegalovirus.

The material sequenced was PBMCs. The sequence was collected from a woman in her thirties in good health and CMV-seronegative.

The CDR3 sequence: CATSRVPRGRGEQYF. CDR3 coding DNA: TGTGCCACCAGCAGAGTCCCCAGGGGGCGTGGAGAGCAGTACTTC. J is TRBJ2-7 and V is TRBV15; 8 nucleotides align to TRBD1. Germline loops: CDR1 LNHNV, CDR2 YYDKDF (reference sequence). The CDR3 is made up of 15 amino acids. The V and J ends lost 1 base and 7 bases, in that order; junction bases with no gene match: 9.